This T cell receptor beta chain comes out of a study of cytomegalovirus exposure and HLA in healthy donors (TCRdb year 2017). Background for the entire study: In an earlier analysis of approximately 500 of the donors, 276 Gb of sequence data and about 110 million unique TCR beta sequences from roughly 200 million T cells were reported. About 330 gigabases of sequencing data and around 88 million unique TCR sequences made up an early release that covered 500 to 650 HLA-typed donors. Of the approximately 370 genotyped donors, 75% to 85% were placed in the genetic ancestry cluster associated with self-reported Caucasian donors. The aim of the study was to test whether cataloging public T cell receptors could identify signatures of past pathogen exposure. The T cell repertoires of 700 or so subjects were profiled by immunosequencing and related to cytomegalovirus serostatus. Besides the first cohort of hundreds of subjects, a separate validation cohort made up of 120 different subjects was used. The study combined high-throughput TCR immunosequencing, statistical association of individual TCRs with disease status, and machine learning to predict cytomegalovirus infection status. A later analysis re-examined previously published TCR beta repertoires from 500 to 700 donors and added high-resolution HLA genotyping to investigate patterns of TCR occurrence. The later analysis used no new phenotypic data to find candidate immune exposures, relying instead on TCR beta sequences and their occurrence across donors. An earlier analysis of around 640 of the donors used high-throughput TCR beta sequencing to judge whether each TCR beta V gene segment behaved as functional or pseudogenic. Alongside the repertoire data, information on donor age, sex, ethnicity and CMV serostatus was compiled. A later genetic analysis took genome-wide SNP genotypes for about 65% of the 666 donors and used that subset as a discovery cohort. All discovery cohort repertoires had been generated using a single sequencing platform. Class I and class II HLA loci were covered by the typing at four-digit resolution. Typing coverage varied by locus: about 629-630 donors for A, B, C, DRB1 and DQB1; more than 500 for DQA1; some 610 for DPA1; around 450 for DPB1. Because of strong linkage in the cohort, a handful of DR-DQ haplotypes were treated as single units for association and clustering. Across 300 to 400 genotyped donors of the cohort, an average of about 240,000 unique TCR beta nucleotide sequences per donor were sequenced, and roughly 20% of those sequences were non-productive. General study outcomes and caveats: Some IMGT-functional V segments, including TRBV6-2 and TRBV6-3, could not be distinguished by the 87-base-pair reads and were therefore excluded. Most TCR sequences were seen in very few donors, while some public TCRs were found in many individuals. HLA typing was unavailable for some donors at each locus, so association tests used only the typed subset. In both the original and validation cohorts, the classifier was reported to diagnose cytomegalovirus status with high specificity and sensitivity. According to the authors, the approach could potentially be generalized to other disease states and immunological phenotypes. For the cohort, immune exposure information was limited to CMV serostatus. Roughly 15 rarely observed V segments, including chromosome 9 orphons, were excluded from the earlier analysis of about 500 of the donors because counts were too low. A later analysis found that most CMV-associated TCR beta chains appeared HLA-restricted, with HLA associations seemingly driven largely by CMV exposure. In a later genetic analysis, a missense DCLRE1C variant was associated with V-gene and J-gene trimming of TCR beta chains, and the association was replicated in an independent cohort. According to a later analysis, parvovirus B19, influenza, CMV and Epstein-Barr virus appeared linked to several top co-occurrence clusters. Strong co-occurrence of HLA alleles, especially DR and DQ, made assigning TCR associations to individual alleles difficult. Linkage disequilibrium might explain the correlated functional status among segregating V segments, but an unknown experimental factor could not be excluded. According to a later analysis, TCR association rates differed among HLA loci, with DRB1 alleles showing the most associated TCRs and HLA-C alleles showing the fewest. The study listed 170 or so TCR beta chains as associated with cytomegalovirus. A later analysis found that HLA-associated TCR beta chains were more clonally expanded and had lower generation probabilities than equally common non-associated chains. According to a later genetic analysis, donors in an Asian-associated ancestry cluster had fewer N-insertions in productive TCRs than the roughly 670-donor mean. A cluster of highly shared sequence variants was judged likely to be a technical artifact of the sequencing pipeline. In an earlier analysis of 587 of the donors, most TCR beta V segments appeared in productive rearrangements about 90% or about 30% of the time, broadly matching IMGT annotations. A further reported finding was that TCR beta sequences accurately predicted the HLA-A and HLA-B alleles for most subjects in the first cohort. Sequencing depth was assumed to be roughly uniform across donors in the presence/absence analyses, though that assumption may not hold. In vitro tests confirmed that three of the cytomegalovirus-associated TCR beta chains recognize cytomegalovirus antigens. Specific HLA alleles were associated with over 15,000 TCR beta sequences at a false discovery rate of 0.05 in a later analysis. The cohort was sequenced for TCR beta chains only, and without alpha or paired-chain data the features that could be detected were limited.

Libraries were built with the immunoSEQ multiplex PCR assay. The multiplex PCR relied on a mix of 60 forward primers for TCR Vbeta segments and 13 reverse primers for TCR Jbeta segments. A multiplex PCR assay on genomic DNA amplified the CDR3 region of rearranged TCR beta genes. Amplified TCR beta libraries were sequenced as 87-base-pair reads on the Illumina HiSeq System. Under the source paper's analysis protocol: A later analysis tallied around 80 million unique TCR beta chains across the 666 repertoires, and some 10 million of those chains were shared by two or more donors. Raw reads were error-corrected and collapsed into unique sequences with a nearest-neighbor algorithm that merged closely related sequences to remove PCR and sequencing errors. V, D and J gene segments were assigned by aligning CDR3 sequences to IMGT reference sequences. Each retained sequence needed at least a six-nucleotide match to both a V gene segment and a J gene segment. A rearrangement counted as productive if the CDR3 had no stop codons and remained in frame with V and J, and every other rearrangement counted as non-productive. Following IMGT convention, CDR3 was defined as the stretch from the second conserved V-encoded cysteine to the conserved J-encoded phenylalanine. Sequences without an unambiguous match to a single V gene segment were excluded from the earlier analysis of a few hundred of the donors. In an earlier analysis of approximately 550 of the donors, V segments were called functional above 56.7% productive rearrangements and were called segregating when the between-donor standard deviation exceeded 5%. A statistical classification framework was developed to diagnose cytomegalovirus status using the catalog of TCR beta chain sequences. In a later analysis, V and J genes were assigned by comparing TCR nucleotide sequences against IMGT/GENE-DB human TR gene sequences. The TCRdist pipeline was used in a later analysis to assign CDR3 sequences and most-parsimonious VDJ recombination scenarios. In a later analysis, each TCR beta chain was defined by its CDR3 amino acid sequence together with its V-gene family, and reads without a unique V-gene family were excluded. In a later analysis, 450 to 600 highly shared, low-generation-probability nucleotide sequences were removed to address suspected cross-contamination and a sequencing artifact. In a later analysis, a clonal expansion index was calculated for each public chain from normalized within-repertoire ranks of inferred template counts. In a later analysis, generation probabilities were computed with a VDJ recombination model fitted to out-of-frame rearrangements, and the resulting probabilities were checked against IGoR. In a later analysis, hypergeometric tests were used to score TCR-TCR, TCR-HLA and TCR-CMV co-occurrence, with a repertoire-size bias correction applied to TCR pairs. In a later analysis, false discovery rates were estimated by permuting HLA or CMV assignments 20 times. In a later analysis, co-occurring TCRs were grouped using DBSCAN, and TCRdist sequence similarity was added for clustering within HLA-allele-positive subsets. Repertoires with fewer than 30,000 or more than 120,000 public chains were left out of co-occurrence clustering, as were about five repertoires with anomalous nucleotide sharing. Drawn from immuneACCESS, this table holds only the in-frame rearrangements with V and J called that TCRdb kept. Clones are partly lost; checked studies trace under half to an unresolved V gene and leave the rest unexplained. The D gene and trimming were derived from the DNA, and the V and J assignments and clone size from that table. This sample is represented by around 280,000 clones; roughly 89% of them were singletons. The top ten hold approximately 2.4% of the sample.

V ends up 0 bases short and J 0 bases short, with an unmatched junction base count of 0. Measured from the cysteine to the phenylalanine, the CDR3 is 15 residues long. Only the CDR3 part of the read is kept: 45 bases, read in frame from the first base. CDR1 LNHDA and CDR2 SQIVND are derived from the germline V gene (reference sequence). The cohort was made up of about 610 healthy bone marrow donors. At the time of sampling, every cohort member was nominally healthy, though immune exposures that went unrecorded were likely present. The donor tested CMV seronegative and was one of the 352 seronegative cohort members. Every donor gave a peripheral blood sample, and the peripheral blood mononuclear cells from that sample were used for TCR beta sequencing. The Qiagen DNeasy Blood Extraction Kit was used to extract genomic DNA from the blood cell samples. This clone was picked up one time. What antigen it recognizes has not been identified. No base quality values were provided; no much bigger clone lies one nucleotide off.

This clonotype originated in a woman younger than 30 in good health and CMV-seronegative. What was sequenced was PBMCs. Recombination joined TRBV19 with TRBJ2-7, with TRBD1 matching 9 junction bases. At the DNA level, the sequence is TGTGCCAGTAGTATAGAGACAGGGGGCTCCTACGAGCAGTACTTC. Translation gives CASSIETGGSYEQYF. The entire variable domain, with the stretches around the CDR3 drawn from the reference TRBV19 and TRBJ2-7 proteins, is DGGITQSPKYLFRKEGQNVTLSCEQNLNHDAMYWYRQDPGQGLRLIYYSQIVNDFQKGDIAEGYSVSREKKESFPLTVTSAQKNPTAFYLCASSIETGGSYEQYFGPGTRLTVT.